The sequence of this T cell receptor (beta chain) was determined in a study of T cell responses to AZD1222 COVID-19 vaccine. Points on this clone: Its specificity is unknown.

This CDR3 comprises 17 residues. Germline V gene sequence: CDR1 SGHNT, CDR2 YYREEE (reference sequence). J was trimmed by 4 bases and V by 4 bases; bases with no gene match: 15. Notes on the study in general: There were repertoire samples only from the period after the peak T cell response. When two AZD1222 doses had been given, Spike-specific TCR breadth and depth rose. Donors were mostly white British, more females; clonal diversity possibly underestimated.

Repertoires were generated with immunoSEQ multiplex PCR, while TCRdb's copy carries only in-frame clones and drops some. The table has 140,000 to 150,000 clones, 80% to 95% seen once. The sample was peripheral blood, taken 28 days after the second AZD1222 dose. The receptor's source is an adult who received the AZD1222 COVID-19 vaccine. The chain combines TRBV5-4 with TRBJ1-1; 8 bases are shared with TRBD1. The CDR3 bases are TGTGCCAGCAGCCGAGGTCTGGGACAGGAAGGTGGCACTGAAGCTTTCTTT. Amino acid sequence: CASSRGLGQEGGTEAFF.